This passage covers 18 T cell receptor beta chains from one sample sequenced in a study of blood T cell repertoires in COVID-19 (dated by TCRdb to 2018 to 2021). Libraries were prepared through the immunoSEQ multiplex PCR assay. Imported from immuneACCESS, the table was reduced by TCRdb to in-frame sequences with V and J called. These copies leave out some clones; in studies compared against another copy, an unresolved V gene accounts for under half, and the cause of the remainder is not known. The sample records 120,000 or so clones, around 77% of which are singletons. Of the sample, about a sixth falls within the top ten clones. The sequenced sample consisted of peripheral blood. The receptors come from a man aged 55 to 70 with active or convalescent COVID-19.

V is TRBV11-2 and J is TRBJ1-6, with D tentatively TRBD1 (6 bases). Trimming took off 5 bases at V and 11 bases at J, with 10 bases between the two ends. Germline CDR1 reads SGHAT; CDR2 reads FQNNGV. This CDR3 spans 12 amino acids. CDR3 sequence reads: CASSLPGAPLHF. CDR3 sequence (DNA): TGTGCCAGCAGCCTCCCAGGGGCACCCCTCCACTTT.

The V gene is TRBV29-1, the J gene TRBJ2-1; 10 bases align to TRBD2. There are 10 residues in the CDR3. V was clipped by 8 bases and J by 10 bases; unmatched bases: 2. Germline CDR1 reads SQVTM; CDR2 reads ANQGSEA. CDR3 amino acids: CSLTSGEQFF. The CDR3, as DNA: TGCAGCCTGACTAGCGGGGAGCAGTTCTTC.

This chain uses TRBV7-2 with TRBJ2-2; 7 positions match TRBD1. V shed 10 bases, J shed 4 bases, and the junction held 3 bases outside the gene matches. Germline V gene lookup returns CDR1 SGHTA and CDR2 FQGNSA. The length of the CDR3 is 12 residues. The CDR3 DNA follows: TGTGCCACCAGACAGGGCACCGGGGAGCTGTTTTTT. This encodes CATRQGTGELFF.

J is TRBJ1-2 and V is TRBV20-1, with a weak D call TRBD1 (5 bases). The length of the CDR3 is 11 residues. Germline V lookup: CDR1 DFQATT, CDR2 SNEGSKA (reference sequence). V lost 6 bases, J lost 4 bases, and 9 bases lay in between. The CDR3: CSAPDSYGYTF. The CDR3 region has the DNA TGCAGTGCCCCAGACAGCTATGGCTACACCTTC.

The chain couples TRBV28 to TRBJ1-3, with D perhaps TRBD1 (5 bases). Deletions cut 4 bases from V and 0 bases from J, with 10 bases between. Germline loops: CDR1 MDHEN, CDR2 SYDVKM. CDR3 length equals 15 residues. The CDR3 loop is CASSSPRVSGNTIYF. The CDR3 DNA reads TGTGCCAGCAGTTCCCCCAGGGTCTCTGGAAACACCATATATTTT.

This clone was observed a single time. V and J are TRBV2 and TRBJ2-7; 7 bases fit TRBD2. V shed 7 bases and J 5 bases; nucleotides not matched to a gene: 11. From germline, CDR1 is SNHLY and CDR2 FYNNEI. CDR3 length: 14 amino acids. The CDR3 region is CASKKGLVSDEQYF. In DNA, the CDR3 is TGTGCCAGCAAGAAAGGACTAGTATCTGACGAGCAGTACTTC.

The rearrangement links TRBV7-2 to TRBJ1-5; D not resolved. Trimming stripped 5 bases from V and 0 bases from J, with 5 bases between. The CDR3 loop spans 13 amino acids. CDR1 is SGHTA and CDR2 is FQGNSA in the germline V gene. The CDR3 coding sequence is TGTGCCAGCAGCGCTAATAGCAATCAGCCCCAGCATTTT. This sequence encodes CASSANSNQPQHF.

This rearrangement joins TRBV7-7 to TRBJ2-1; D is perhaps TRBD2 (5 bases). The germline V gene encodes CDR1 SSHAT and CDR2 FNYEAQ (reference sequence). The CDR3 covers 13 residues. V lost 5 bases to trimming and J lost 8 bases, with 13 bases between them. The CDR3 DNA reads as TGTGCCAGCAGCACCCTTGAGGGCGATGAGCAGTTCTTC. Translation gives CASSTLEGDEQFF.

The rearrangement joins TRBV14 to TRBJ1-1; possibly TRBD1 for D (6 bases). The ends were cut back, 5 bases at V and 0 bases at J, with 19 bases in the middle. The CDR3 has 17 amino acids. Germline V gene lookup returns CDR1 SGHDN and CDR2 FVKESK. CDR3 amino acids: CASSSPPRGAMNTEAFF. In DNA, the CDR3 is TGTGCCAGCAGCTCTCCGCCCAGGGGCGCGATGAACACTGAAGCTTTCTTT.

The rearrangement uses TRBV4-2 and TRBJ2-7; no reliable D call. Per germline, CDR1 LGHNA and CDR2 YNFKEQ. Trimming cost V 0 bases and J 6 bases, with 18 bases left between them. The CDR3 length is 16 residues. The CDR3 sequence: CASSQEWAEQLFEQYF. DNA of the CDR3: TGTGCCAGCAGCCAAGAGTGGGCAGAGCAATTATTCGAGCAGTACTTC.

The rearrangement links TRBV7-2 to TRBJ2-7; 7 bases fit TRBD1. CDR1 is SGHTA, CDR2 FQGNSA, per germline. V shed 5 bases and J 9 bases; nucleotides not matched to a gene: 10. This CDR3 is 13 amino acids long. The CDR3 here is CASSPRTGEGQYF. The CDR3 DNA reads as TGTGCCAGCAGCCCGAGGACAGGAGAGGGGCAGTACTTC.

The chain uses TRBV3-1 (or the pseudogene TRBV3-2) and TRBJ1-1, with a weak D call TRBD1 (6 bases). The CDR3 spans 12 residues. Germline assignment: CDR1 LGHDT and CDR2 YNNKEL (reference sequence). The V end lost 8 bases, the J end lost 3 bases, and 10 bases lay between the germline ends. This chain's CDR3 is CASGRGYTEAFF. CDR3 coding DNA: TGTGCCAGCGGGAGGGGGTACACTGAAGCTTTCTTT.

This chain links TRBV28 with TRBJ1-2; 7 positions match TRBD1. The V gene end was trimmed by 7 bases and the J gene end by 5 bases; junction bases not matched to a gene: 13. CDR1 MDHEN and CDR2 SYDVKM come from the germline V gene. CDR3 size: 15 residues. The CDR3 sequence: CASTSGQPFLYGYTF. CDR3 nucleotide sequence: TGTGCCAGCACCTCGGGACAGCCTTTTTTATATGGCTACACCTTC.

This CDR3 reads CASSGSGTDNEQFF. In nucleotides, the CDR3 is TGTGCCAGCAGCGGGAGCGGGACTGACAATGAGCAGTTCTTC. The chain uses TRBV11-2 and TRBJ2-1; 7 bases align to TRBD2. Germline values: CDR1 SGHAT, CDR2 FQNNGV. Trimming cost V 5 bases and J 5 bases; bases outside gene matches: 6. The CDR3 contains 14 residues.

V gene TRBV6-2 or TRBV6-3 combines with J gene TRBJ2-6; 10 bases match TRBD2. Germline V lookup: CDR1 MNHEY, CDR2 SVGEGT. This CDR3 is 19 amino acids long. V was clipped by 2 bases and J by 2 bases; unmatched bases: 9. The CDR3 here is CASSYPASSGSPGANVLTF. The DNA for the CDR3 is TGTGCCAGCAGTTACCCGGCCTCTAGCGGGAGCCCTGGGGCCAACGTCCTGACTTTC.

By its share, this clone is medium-sized. This chain's CDR3 is CATSGVSYEQYF. The CDR3 DNA reads TGTGCCACTTCCGGGGTTTCCTACGAGCAGTACTTC. The rearrangement joins TRBV24-1 to TRBJ2-7; tentatively, D is TRBD2 (5 bases). Germline V gives CDR1 KGHDR, CDR2 SFDVKD. Between the trimmed V and J ends, which lost 10 bases and 1 base, there was a span of 10 bases. This CDR3 has 12 amino acids.

This clone has just one count. The gene calls are TRBV6-2 or TRBV6-3 and TRBJ2-4, with 12 bases fitting TRBD2. This CDR3 is 19 amino acids long. Per the germline V gene, CDR1 is MNHEY and CDR2 is SVGEGT. Germline trimming cut 5 bases from V and 0 bases from J; bases unmatched to any gene: 11. CDR3 region: CASSRTRTSGILAKNIQYF. CDR3 sequence (DNA): TGTGCCAGCAGTCGGACCCGGACTAGCGGGATTCTAGCCAAAAACATTCAGTACTTC.

This clone was counted between two and nine times. V gene TRBV30 combines with J gene TRBJ1-2, with TRBD1 identical over 7 bases. This CDR3 is built from 14 residues. Germline V gives CDR1 GTSNPN, CDR2 SVGIG (reference sequence). The trim removed 4 bases at V and 7 bases at J, leaving 12 bases unmatched. The CDR3 coding sequence is TGTGCCTGGACTCCTGACAGGGTCAATCGTGGCTACACCTTC. Translation gives CAWTPDRVNRGYTF.